Presented here are 16 T cell receptor beta chains from one specimen sequenced in a study of T-cell reconstitution after alpha-beta-depleted transplantation in children. The authors prepared the TCRbeta library with unique molecular identifiers. TCRdb analysed the PCR reads with MiXCR anew, one entry per CDR3 protein. The table shows about 90,000 distinct CDR3 sequences, with 15% to 18% occurring only once. Sample: PBMCs, mostly from graft donor cells, taken 180 days after TCRalphabeta/CD19-depleted stem cell transplant. The receptor source for this set is a male patient between 2 and 15 years old who had a stem cell transplant for acute lymphoblastic leukemia, so the T cells may come from the graft donor.

This clonotype was detected a few times. The CDR3 protein is CASSFLSGGENTQYF. The CDR3 coding sequence is TGTGCCAGCAGCTTTCTGAGCGGGGGGGAGAATACGCAGTATTTT. V and J are TRBV5-6 and TRBJ2-3, with 10 bases lining up with TRBD2. V trimming: 2 bases; J trimming: 7 bases; junction bases outside the gene matches: 7. The germline V gene has CDR1 SGHDT and CDR2 YYEEEE. The CDR3 has 15 residues.

This clonotype was picked up many times. The CDR3 DNA follows: TGCAGTGCTAGGAAGCCCGCTAGCACAGATACGCAGTATTTT. It is translated as CSARKPASTDTQYF. The V gene is TRBV20-1, the J gene TRBJ2-3, with D unclear. The V gene's germline CDR1 is DFQATT and CDR2 SNEGSKA (reference sequence). This CDR3 has 14 amino acids. V lost 3 bases, J lost 0 bases, and 10 bases lay in between.

The chain employs TRBV6-6 and TRBJ1-3; no definite D call. V was shortened by 2 bases and J by 4 bases, with 3 bases between the two germline ends. The CDR3 contains 12 residues. The germline V gene encodes CDR1 MNHNY and CDR2 SVGAGI (reference sequence). CDR3 loop: CASSYGGNTIYF. Here the CDR3 DNA reads TGTGCCAGCAGTTACGGGGGAAACACCATATATTTT.

In this sample, this clonotype turned up many times. The chain joins TRBV11-2 to TRBJ1-4, with TRBD1 matching over 9 bases. Germline V gene data show CDR1 as SGHAT and CDR2 as FQNNGV. The ends lost 9 bases at V and 12 bases at J; junction bases unmatched: 23. The CDR3 sequence is 17 residues long. The CDR3: CASSPGQLEDRGDELFF. CDR3 DNA sequence: TGTGCCAGTTCCCCCGGCCAGTTGGAAGACAGGGGGGACGAACTGTTTTTT. The full variable domain, its missing parts supplied by reference TRBV11-2 and TRBJ1-4, is EAGVAQSPRYKIIEKRQSVAFWCNPISGHATLYWYQQILGQGPKLLIQFQNNGVVDDSQLPKDRFSAERLKGVDSTLKIQPAKLEDSAVYLCASSPGQLEDRGDELFFGSGTQLSVL.

The rearrangement links TRBV20-1 to TRBJ2-2; TRBD2 matches 7 bases. The ends lost 7 bases at V and 3 bases at J; junction bases unmatched: 8. The CDR3 is made up of 14 amino acids. Germline CDR1 reads DFQATT; CDR2 reads SNEGSKA (reference sequence). In DNA form, the CDR3 reads TGCAGTGTCACCCGGGGACTATACACCGGGGAGCTGTTTTTT. Residues: CSVTRGLYTGELFF.

V gene TRBV10-3 combines with J gene TRBJ2-1; TRBD2 might be the D (5 bases). This CDR3 is built from 11 residues. Germline CDR1 and CDR2: ENHRY and SYGVKD. Trimming left V 10 bases short and J 8 bases short, with 12 bases between. The CDR3 here is CATAGFDEQFF. The CDR3 coding sequence is TGTGCCACCGCGGGTTTCGATGAGCAGTTCTTC.

The chain links TRBV5-6 to TRBJ2-2; no clear D. CDR3 length equals 14 residues. The germline gives CDR1 SGHDT, CDR2 YYEEEE. V was pared by 2 bases and J by 2 bases, with 7 bases between. As DNA, the CDR3 is TGTGCCAGCAGCTTCACTGCCAACACCGGGGAGCTGTTTTTT. Protein: CASSFTANTGELFF.

The table lists this clonotype with a few counts. V usage is TRBV12-3 or TRBV12-4 and J usage is TRBJ1-5, with D hard to call. The CDR3 contains 13 residues. Trimming shortened V by 4 bases and J by 4 bases, and 8 bases separated the two germline ends. The CDR3 reads CASSSEENQPQHF. Written as DNA, the CDR3 is TGTGCCAGCAGTTCAGAAGAGAATCAGCCCCAGCATTTT.

The chain couples TRBV20-1 to TRBJ2-5; D perhaps matches TRBD1 (6 bases). Trimming took 6 bases from V and 7 from J, leaving 24 bases between them. Per the germline V gene, CDR1 is DFQATT and CDR2 is SNEGSKA (reference sequence). The CDR3 spans 15 residues. The CDR3 is CSADEGVRKGGTQYF. In DNA form, the CDR3 reads TGCAGTGCGGACGAGGGGGTGAGAAAGGGCGGGACCCAGTACTTC.

The table lists this clonotype with a few counts. This chain uses TRBV19 with TRBJ2-7; 9 bases map to TRBD1. There are 20 residues in the CDR3. Germline V gives CDR1 LNHDA, CDR2 SQIVND (reference sequence). V was clipped by 3 bases and J by 3 bases; unmatched bases: 21. The CDR3 DNA reads as TGTGCCAGTAGTATTCACGCCGGGACAGGGAGTCCCCCACCCCTCTACGAGCAGTACTTC. It codes for CASSIHAGTGSPPPLYEQYF.

This clonotype came up a few times. V and J are TRBV12-3 or TRBV12-4 and TRBJ2-1; 7 bases map to TRBD1. The CDR3 length is 15 residues. The V and J ends lost 5 bases and 0 bases, in that order; junction bases with no gene match: 4. For the CDR3, the DNA is TGTGCCAGCAGTCCGACAGGGAGCTCCTACAATGAGCAGTTCTTC. Translated: CASSPTGSSYNEQFF.

V and J are TRBV7-9 and TRBJ1-1, with no clear D. V gave up 4 bases and J gave up 1 base, with 7 bases separating them. Germline V gene lookup returns CDR1 SEHNR and CDR2 FQNEAQ (reference sequence). The CDR3 has 13 amino acids. The chain's CDR3 is CASSSFENTEAFF. The CDR3 DNA reads TGTGCCAGCAGCTCTTTCGAGAACACTGAAGCTTTCTTT.

This clonotype turned up a few times. The chain recombines TRBV11-3 with TRBJ2-1, with no clear D. V lost 2 bases, J lost 4 bases, and 6 bases lay in between. Germline V gene data show CDR1 as SGHNT and CDR2 as YENEEA. The CDR3 length is 13 residues. CDR3 in DNA: TGTGCCAGCAGCTTATGGGCTTACAATGAGCAGTTCTTC. Protein sequence: CASSLWAYNEQFF.

The rearrangement links TRBV5-1 to TRBJ1-2, with 8 bases identical to TRBD1. CDR3 size: 14 residues. With V trimmed by 0 bases and J by 9 bases, 7 bases remained unmatched. Looked up from germline, CDR1 is SGHRS and CDR2 is YFSETQ. This CDR3 reads CASSLATGQERYTF. Written as DNA, the CDR3 is TGCGCCAGCAGCTTGGCTACGGGACAGGAGCGCTACACCTTC. The variable domain in full, completed from reference TRBV5-1 and TRBJ1-2, reads KAGVTQTPRYLIKTRGQQVTLSCSPISGHRSVSWYQQTPGQGLQFLFEYFSETQRNKGNFPGRFSGRQFSNSRSEMNVSTLELGDSALYLCASSLATGQERYTFGSGTRLTVV.

Ten or more counts support this clonotype. This sequence joins TRBV4-3 and TRBJ1-4; no reliable D call. With 2 bases removed from V and 5 bases from J, the gap between germline ends came to 18 bases. CDR3 length: 17 amino acids. Germline V CDR1 and CDR2: LGHNA, YSLEER. The CDR3 reads CASSQKWEGRKNEKLFF. The CDR3 DNA reads TGCGCCAGCAGCCAAAAGTGGGAGGGAAGGAAAAATGAAAAACTGTTTTTT.

This clonotype was counted a single time. The gene calls are TRBV12-3 or TRBV12-4 and TRBJ2-2; D gene ambiguous. The V end was cut by 5 bases, the J end by 6 bases, with 16 bases between. This CDR3 spans 15 amino acids. The CDR3: CASSLFGLEAGELFF. Here the CDR3 DNA reads TGTGCCAGCAGTCTCTTCGGGTTGGAAGCCGGGGAGCTGTTTTTT.